This T cell receptor (beta chain) was observed in a study of CD8 T cells in ankylosing spondylitis (dated by TCRdb to about 2017). Broadly, across the study: The study set out to find disease-linked TCR variants by profiling T cell receptor beta repertoires in ankylosing spondylitis patients and healthy donors. The whole study cohort included some 100 healthy donors and 25 ankylosing spondylitis patients. Peripheral blood was sampled, and synovial fluid was additionally collected from ankylosing spondylitis patients.

Overall study results and their limits: Blood from ankylosing spondylitis patients appeared to be characterized by a TCR beta motif made up of under 10 highly homologous amino acid variants. Some of the motif variants had been reported before in the synovial fluid and blood of reactive arthritis patients, a finding that suggests common disease-initiation mechanisms. Significant enrichment of the disease-linked clones was reported in matched synovial fluid samples from ankylosing spondylitis patients. In peripheral blood, the disease-linked clones were found at relatively low frequencies and had a CD8+ phenotype.

TCRdb lists the instrument as Illumina HiSeq 2500. Quantitative 5'-RACE with molecular barcodes was used to prepare TCR beta libraries. Under the source paper's analysis protocol: To identify disease-linked TCR variants, a new computational method was used, one built on a probabilistic model of VDJ rearrangement. The public sequencing data were trimmed at Q25 with fastp and processed into clonotypes with MiXCR by TCRdb, which kept only in-frame beta chains. When rows share a CDR3 protein, they turn into one entry using the most common DNA and genes. The V and J calls come from TCRdb's annotation, not from the publication. This sample is represented by around 250,000 distinct CDR3 sequences; 30% to 35% of them were singletons. The ten biggest clones cover 4% to 5% of the sample. With regard to this clonotype: What antigen it recognizes has not been identified. Per-base quality was not reported, and no clone a single base away is much larger than it.

According to the germline V gene, CDR1 reads SGHRS and CDR2 reads YFSETQ. Including cysteine and phenylalanine, the CDR3 has 15 amino acids. Of the read, only the CDR3 DNA is kept; its 45 bases are in frame from base 1. Trimmed from V: 3 bases; trimmed from J: 5 bases; junction bases lacking a gene match: 4. The rearrangement combines TRBV5-1 with TRBJ2-2; TRBD1 aligns with 10 central bases. Sequencing was performed on blood, either unsorted or a sorted T cell fraction (not recorded which). The clonotype was recovered from a male donor with ankylosing spondylitis or in good health (not recorded which). The nucleotide sequence is given as TGCGCCAGCAGCTCCGGGACAGGGGCGACCGGGGAGCTGTTTTTT. Translated, it gives CASSSGTGATGELFF.